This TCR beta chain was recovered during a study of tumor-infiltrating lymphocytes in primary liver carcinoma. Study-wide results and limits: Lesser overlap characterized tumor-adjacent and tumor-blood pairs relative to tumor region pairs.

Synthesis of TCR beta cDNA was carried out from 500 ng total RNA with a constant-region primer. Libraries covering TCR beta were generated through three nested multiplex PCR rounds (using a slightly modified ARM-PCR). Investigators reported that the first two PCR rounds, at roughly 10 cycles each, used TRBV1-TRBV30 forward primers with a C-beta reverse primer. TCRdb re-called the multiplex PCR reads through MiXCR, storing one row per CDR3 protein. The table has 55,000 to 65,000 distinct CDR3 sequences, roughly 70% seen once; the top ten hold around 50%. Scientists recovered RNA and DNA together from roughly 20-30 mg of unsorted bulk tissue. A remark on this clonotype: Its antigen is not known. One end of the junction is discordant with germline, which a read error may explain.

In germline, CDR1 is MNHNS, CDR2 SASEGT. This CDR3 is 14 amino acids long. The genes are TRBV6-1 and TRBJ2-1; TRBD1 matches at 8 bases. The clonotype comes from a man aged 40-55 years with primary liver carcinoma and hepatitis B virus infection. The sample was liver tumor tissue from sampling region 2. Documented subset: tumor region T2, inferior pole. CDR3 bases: TGTGTCAGCAAGCCAGGGGGCGCCTACAATGAGCAGTTCTTC. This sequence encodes CVSKPGGAYNEQFF.